This T cell receptor beta chain derives from a study of T-cell reconstitution after alpha-beta-depleted transplantation in children. Overall study results and limits: About two months after transplant, alpha-beta T cells reportedly came from several hundred expanded graft clones.

Preparation of the TCRbeta library used unique molecular identifiers. TCRdb analysed the PCR reads with MiXCR anew, one entry per CDR3 protein. The data show around 500,000 distinct CDR3 sequences, 23% seen once. Remarks on this clonotype: Its antigen is undetermined.

The CDR3 has 19 amino acids. Germline loops: CDR1 DFQATT, CDR2 SNEGSKA (reference sequence). V was pared by 1 base and J by 0 bases, with 10 bases of the junction left unmatched. The chain carries TRBV20-1 and TRBJ2-6; 9 positions match TRBD2. This material consisted of PBMCs, mostly from graft donor cells, taken 360 days after TCRalphabeta/CD19-depleted stem cell transplant. This receptor was identified in a boy less than two years old who had a stem cell transplant for acute myeloid leukemia, so the T cells may come from the graft donor. CDR3 sequence reads: CSARGWWLAGISGANVLTF. The CDR3 coding sequence is TGCAGTGCTAGAGGGTGGTGGCTAGCGGGAATCTCTGGGGCCAACGTCCTGACTTTC.